The 12 T cell receptor beta chains in this list originate from one sample, sequenced in a study of vaccination effects on CD4 cells after COVID-19. The protocol was immunoSEQ multiplex PCR, while the TCRdb copy is restricted to in-frame clones and leaves out a portion. The sample lists approximately 47,000 clones; approximately 80% were seen once. Culture proceeded for under twelve days, and CD4+ T cells were then isolated. For these receptors, no antigen is known. The source material was CD4+ T cells from PBMCs cultured without peptide, sampled before COVID-19 vaccination. All receptors derive from a human donor who had a prior SARS-CoV-2 infection.

The V call is TRBV5-1, the J call TRBJ2-7, with 8 nucleotides matching TRBD1. CDR3 length: 16 amino acids. Trimming removed 3 bases from V and 4 bases from J; junction bases left unmatched: 12. Germline V gives CDR1 SGHRS, CDR2 YFSETQ. CDR3 in amino acids: CASSWSRRTGLYEQYF. The CDR3 nucleotides are TGCGCCAGCAGCTGGTCCCGGCGGACAGGGCTATACGAGCAGTACTTC.

The V and J genes are TRBV4-1 and TRBJ2-2; unclear D gene. The germline V gene has CDR1 MGHRA and CDR2 YSYEKL. V was clipped by 7 bases and J by 0 bases, with 18 bases between them. The CDR3 is 17 residues long. The CDR3 loop reads CASNHPAGSTNTGELFF. The CDR3 region has the DNA TGCGCCAGCAATCACCCGGCAGGCTCAACGAACACCGGGGAGCTGTTTTTT.

V usage is TRBV5-1 and J usage is TRBJ2-7, with 8 positions matching TRBD1. Germline lookup yields CDR1 SGHRS and CDR2 YFSETQ. The CDR3 runs 16 residues. The V and J ends lost 0 bases and 0 bases, in that order; junction bases with no gene match: 5. The CDR3 DNA follows: TGCGCCAGCAGCTTGGGAAACAGGGGGAGCTCCTACGAGCAGTACTTC. Translating it yields CASSLGNRGSSYEQYF.

V is TRBV5-6 and J is TRBJ1-2; D uncertain. V was clipped by 6 bases and J by 7 bases, with 13 bases between them. The V gene's germline CDR1 is SGHDT and CDR2 YYEEEE. The CDR3 is made up of 12 amino acids. The CDR3 DNA reads as TGTGCCAGCACCGGTTTGGTGGGTGGCTACACCTTC. Translated: CASTGLVGGYTF.

V usage is TRBV19 and J usage is TRBJ1-3, with a tentative D call TRBD1 (5 bases). The CDR3 runs to 15 residues. Germline CDR1 LNHDA, CDR2 SQIVND (reference sequence). Trimming left V 5 bases short and J 2 bases short, with 13 bases between. CDR3 residues: CASSPRGTTGNTIYF. The CDR3 DNA sequence: TGTGCCAGTAGTCCCCGGGGGACTACTGGAAACACCATATATTTT.

The rearrangement joins TRBV6-6 to TRBJ2-2; no clear D gene. The length of the CDR3 is 13 residues. Germline-derived CDR1 and CDR2 are MNHNY and SVGAGI (reference sequence). V lost 1 base to trimming and J lost 2 bases, with 2 bases between them. This CDR3 reads CASSYFNTGELFF. The CDR3 DNA reads TGTGCCAGCAGTTACTTTAACACCGGGGAGCTGTTTTTT.

The gene calls are TRBV5-1 and TRBJ1-5, with 7 bases matching TRBD1. The CDR3 is 15 residues long. Per the germline V gene, CDR1 is SGHRS and CDR2 is YFSETQ. V was clipped by 2 bases and J by 8 bases; unmatched bases: 10. CDR3 region: CASSFAGARGEPQHF. DNA of the CDR3: TGCGCCAGCAGCTTTGCCGGGGCCAGGGGGGAGCCCCAGCATTTT.

With respect to this clone: Mismatch with germline at one junction end may stem from a read error. The chain has TRBV15 and TRBJ1-2; D is possibly TRBD1 (5 bases). This CDR3 has 15 residues. Germline lookup yields CDR1 LNHNV and CDR2 YYDKDF (reference sequence). CDR3 protein: CATRRETGVNYGYTF. In nucleotides, the CDR3 is TGTGCCACCAGAAGAGAAACAGGAGTAAACTATGGCTACACCTTC.

The chain is built from TRBV9 and TRBJ1-2; TRBD1 might be the D (6 bases). V was shortened by 3 bases and J by 7 bases, with 28 bases between the two germline ends. The germline V gene has CDR1 SGDLS and CDR2 YYNGEE. The CDR3 loop spans 18 amino acids. Written as DNA, the CDR3 is TGTGCCAGCAGCGGATCACAGGGAACTGAGTGGCCCAGCAGTGGCTACACCTTC. Residues: CASSGSQGTEWPSSGYTF.

V is TRBV3-1 (or the pseudogene TRBV3-2) and J is TRBJ2-5; TRBD1 matches 8 bases. Germline trimming cut 4 bases from V and 2 bases from J; bases unmatched to any gene: 9. Per the germline V gene, CDR1 is LGHDT and CDR2 is YNNKEL (reference sequence). The CDR3 totals 16 residues. The CDR3 region is CASSPQGAGVQETQYF. The DNA of the CDR3 is TGTGCCAGCAGCCCCCAGGGGGCAGGGGTTCAAGAGACCCAGTACTTC.

The chain has TRBV2 and TRBJ2-1; 9 nucleotides line up with TRBD1. There are 15 residues in the CDR3. V shed 6 bases, J shed 4 bases, and the junction held 7 bases outside the gene matches. Germline V gene sequence: CDR1 SNHLY, CDR2 FYNNEI. In DNA form, the CDR3 reads TGTGCCAGCAGCTACAGACAGGGGGGTTACAATGAGCAGTTCTTC. Amino acids: CASSYRQGGYNEQFF.

The chain recombines TRBV19 with TRBJ2-7; 8 nucleotides line up with TRBD1. The CDR3 sequence is 16 residues long. The ends lost 2 bases at V and 0 bases at J; junction bases unmatched: 6. The germline V gene encodes CDR1 LNHDA and CDR2 SQIVND (reference sequence). CDR3 in amino acids: CASSIYQGASSYEQYF. The CDR3 DNA follows: TGTGCCAGTAGTATATATCAGGGGGCTAGCTCCTACGAGCAGTACTTC.